This T cell receptor (beta chain) was sequenced during a study of shared T cell receptors in the human thymus. Profiled with immunoSEQ multiplex PCR; TCRdb holds only in-frame clones, not every one. The repertoire holds 700,000 to 750,000 clones, with approximately 83% as singletons. This CDR3 is 15 amino acids long. Germline loops: CDR1 MNHNS, CDR2 SASEGT. The ends were cut back, 3 bases at V and 0 bases at J, with 9 bases in the middle. These records were also assigned to another study, of human thymus T cells.

Sequenced material: thymocytes. The chain combines TRBV6-1 with TRBJ2-4; D gene unclear. The clonotype originates from a girl under three years old with a congenital heart defect. The CDR3 sequence is CASSDSSLAKNIQYF. In DNA, the CDR3 is TGTGCCAGCAGTGACTCCAGTTTAGCCAAAAACATTCAGTACTTC.